This TCR beta chain was captured by sequencing in a study of blood T cell repertoires in COVID-19. Study details: PBMCs, B-cell-depleted T cells, or T cells were the source of the cDNA or gDNA that made up the material.

The CDR3 totals 13 residues. Trimming removed 5 bases from V and 8 bases from J, with 16 bases in between. CDR1 and CDR2 from the germline V gene are SGHTS and YDEGEE. Assay: immunoSEQ multiplex PCR; the TCRdb copy retains only in-frame clones and omits some. There are over 120,000 clones in the sample; around 84% occur only once, and around 4.8% lies in the top ten. The specimen sequenced was peripheral blood. This sequence joins TRBV5-8 and TRBJ1-2; the D is unclear. The clonotype originates from a human donor in a cohort sampled during active COVID-19. The CDR3 here is CASSRRGIEGYTF. Written as DNA, the CDR3 is TGTGCCAGCAGTCGCCGGGGAATAGAGGGCTACACCTTC.